The T cell receptor beta chain under discussion was sequenced for a study of T cell repertoires in cytomegalovirus infection. Whole-study context: Carrying CMV and the relevant HLA type showed in public TCR beta signatures.

This clonotype has only a few counts. Its antigen is unidentified. Overall study results and limits: CMV carriers having the relevant HLA were flagged by cumulative public TCR beta family frequency. Within the response measured ex vivo, HLA-C-restricted CMV-specific TCR beta clonotypes were dominant.

One entry per CDR3 protein, called by TCRdb with MiXCR from the reads. The data hold around 450,000 distinct CDR3 sequences, with approximately 11% observed a single time. The CDR3 consists of 15 residues. CDR1 and CDR2 (germline): DFQATT, SNEGSKA (reference sequence). Trimming took 1 base from V and 5 from J, leaving 14 bases between them. The sequenced sample consisted of PBMCs. This clonotype was obtained from a human donor in good health (CMV status not recorded). Some clones in this sample may be carry-over from other donors' samples. The genes are TRBV20-1 and TRBJ2-2; a possible D gene is TRBD2 (6 bases). The CDR3 sequence is CSARAPGVRTGELFF. In DNA form, the CDR3 reads TGCAGTGCTAGAGCACCGGGAGTGAGAACCGGGGAGCTGTTTTTT.